This is a list of T cell receptor beta chains from one sample in a study of CD8 T cells in ankylosing spondylitis. TCRdb re-analysed the 5' RACE reads in MiXCR, keeping a single row per CDR3 protein. This sample has 670,000 or so distinct CDR3 sequences, with 19% found just once. The sample consisted of blood, either unsorted or a sorted T cell fraction (not recorded which). Receptors originate from a male donor with ankylosing spondylitis. The CDR3 runs from the conserved cysteine through the conserved F or W. A D gene is named only where the DNA matches it firmly. Size tells how often a clone was seen (once, few, many) or the class of an expanded clone, and some rows leave it out.

>.|.|TRBJ2-2|TRBV15
TGTGCCACCAGCAGGCCGGGAAACACCGGGGAGCTGTTTTTT
CATSRPGNTGELFF
>.|.|TRBJ1-2|TRBV15
TGTGCCACCAGCAGATTAACCGAATCGGGCTACACCTTC
CATSRLTESGYTF
>.|.|TRBJ2-1|TRBV6-2/TRBV6-3
TGTGCCAGCACCAATAGCGGCCGCTCCTACAATGAGCAGTTCTTC
CASTNSGRSYNEQFF
>.|.|TRBJ2-7|TRBV27
TGTGCCAGCAGTTCCTGGCCTATTTACGAGCAGTACTTC
CASSSWPIYEQYF
>.|.|TRBJ2-7|TRBV6-2/TRBV6-3
TGTGCCAGCAGTTACGCAGGACCATCTTACGAGCAGTACTTC
CASSYAGPSYEQYF
>.|.|TRBJ1-6|TRBV4-2
TGTGCCAGCAGCCAAGAAAACAGCCTCGGTTCACCCCTCCACTTT
CASSQENSLGSPLHF
>TRBD1|.|TRBJ1-5|TRBV20-1
TGCAGTGCCATCTCCCCGGGACAGGGTAACAATCAGCCCCAGCATTTT
CSAISPGQGNNQPQHF
>TRBD2|few|TRBJ2-1|TRBV16
TGTGCCAGCAGCCACACCGGGACTACCTACAATGAGCAGTTCTTC
CASSHTGTTYNEQFF
>.|.|TRBJ2-1|TRBV4-1
TGCGCCAGCAGCTATGAGGGTTCGGGCAATGAGCAGTTCTTC
CASSYEGSGNEQFF
>.|.|TRBJ1-1|TRBV3-1
TGTGCCAGCAGCCAGAGGGCGGGGAGGCCTGAAGCTTTCTTT
CASSQRAGRPEAFF
>.|.|TRBJ1-1|TRBV29-1
TGCAGCGTTGATGATCGGGGAATGAACACTGAAGCTTTCTTT
CSVDDRGMNTEAFF
>.|few|TRBJ1-1|TRBV6-1
TGTGCCAGCACCAAACAGGGAATGAACACTGAAGCTTTCTTT
CASTKQGMNTEAFF
>.|.|TRBJ2-5|TRBV10-2
TGCGCCAGCAGTGAGTCAGAGGGAGTAGATCGCCAAGAGACCCAGTACTTC
CASSESEGVDRQETQYF
>.|many|TRBJ2-2|TRBV5-1
TGCGCCAGCAGCTTAACTTCGAACACCGGGGAGCTGTTTTTT
CASSLTSNTGELFF
>.|.|TRBJ1-2|TRBV12-3/TRBV12-4
TGTGCCAGCAGTTCAACCTCCGGACAGATGTATGGCTACACCTTC
CASSSTSGQMYGYTF
>.|.|TRBJ1-1|TRBV5-1
TGCGCCAGCGGTGGCGGGGGCGCTATGAACACTGAAGCTTTCTTT
CASGGGGAMNTEAFF
>.|.|TRBJ2-2|TRBV5-1
TGCGCCAGCAGCTTGGCCTTGCAGACCGGGGAGCTGTTTTTT
CASSLALQTGELFF
>TRBD2|few|TRBJ2-7|TRBV30
TGTGCCTGGAACCTTGGGACTAGCGGGACGGGCGAGCAGTACTTC
CAWNLGTSGTGEQYF
>TRBD2|few|TRBJ2-7|TRBV6-2/TRBV6-3
TGTGCCAGCTACGGACTAGCGGATAGCTCCTACGAGCAGTACTTC
CASYGLADSSYEQYF
>TRBD2|few|TRBJ2-1|TRBV19
TGTGCCAGTAGTATGTCGGGGGGGGCCCACTCCTACAATGAGCAGTTCTTC
CASSMSGGAHSYNEQFF
>.|.|TRBJ1-2|TRBV12-3/TRBV12-4
TGTGCCAGCAGTTTTATAACTGTCGAAGGCTACACCTTC
CASSFITVEGYTF
>TRBD2|few|TRBJ2-1|TRBV28
TGTGCCATTAAGGGACTAGCGGGAGTCATGGATGAGCAGTTCTTC
CAIKGLAGVMDEQFF
>.|many|TRBJ1-1|TRBV5-1
TGTGCCAGCAGTTTACAGACAGGGAACACTGAAGCTTTCTTT
CASSLQTGNTEAFF
>TRBD1|.|TRBJ1-5|TRBV20-1
TGCAGTGCTAGAGAGACGTACAGGGACAGAAGGGAGCCCCAGCATTTT
CSARETYRDRREPQHF
>.|few|TRBJ2-2|TRBV9
TGTGCCAGCAGCGTAAGGCGCCTAGGTGGGGGCACCGGGGAGCTGTTTTTT
CASSVRRLGGGTGELFF
>TRBD1|.|TRBJ1-6|TRBV12-3/TRBV12-4
TGTGCCAGCAGTCGAGGGACAGGCTCCCCGTCGGGTTCACCCCTCCACTTT
CASSRGTGSPSGSPLHF
>.|.|TRBJ2-1|TRBV7-6
TGTGCCAGCAGCTTAGGGGAGAGGGGGGTGGGAGAGCAGTTCTTC
CASSLGERGVGEQFF
>.|.|TRBJ2-3|TRBV5-1
TGCGCCAGCAGGGTTTTGGGAGGCACAGATACGCAGTATTTT
CASRVLGGTDTQYF
>.|.|TRBJ2-2|TRBV20-1
TGCAGTGCTAGAGATCGAGGAAAACCTAACACCGGGGAGCTGTTTTTT
CSARDRGKPNTGELFF
>.|.|TRBJ2-3|TRBV18
TGTGCCAGCTCACCACAGCTGAGTGCCACAGATACGCAGTATTTT
CASSPQLSATDTQYF
>.|few|TRBJ2-3|TRBV7-9
TGTGCCAGCAGCCCGGGGACGTTTAGCACAGATACGCAGTATTTT
CASSPGTFSTDTQYF
>TRBD2|.|TRBJ2-3|TRBV7-2
TGTGCCAGCAGCTTGGGGGGTAGCGGGGACCGCGATACGCAGTATTTT
CASSLGGSGDRDTQYF
>TRBD2|.|TRBJ2-3|TRBV7-2
TGTGCCAGCAGCCGCACAGCGGGAGGCGGAGGAACAGATACGCAGTATTTT
CASSRTAGGGGTDTQYF
>TRBD1|few|TRBJ2-7|TRBV20-1
TGCAGTGCTAGAGGTTTAGACAGGGGCTACGAGCAGTACTTC
CSARGLDRGYEQYF
>TRBD1|many|TRBJ1-5|TRBV5-5
TGTGCCAGCAGCTTGGGACAGGGGGCTGGAGGTAGTAATCAGCCCCAGCATTTT
CASSLGQGAGGSNQPQHF
>TRBD2|.|TRBJ2-3|TRBV10-3
TGTGCCAGCAGTCGTCGACTAGCGGGGGGGATTGACGGTACAGATACGCAGTATTTT
CASSRRLAGGIDGTDTQYF
>.|few|TRBJ2-5|TRBV6-5
TGTGCCAGCAGTCACCCGGAGAGGGGTCTGACCCAGTACTTC
CASSHPERGLTQYF
>.|few|TRBJ2-3|TRBV7-8
TGTGCCAGCAGCTTATTTAGCGGCCGCCCGCGGGGCACAGATACGCAGTATTTT
CASSLFSGRPRGTDTQYF
>.|.|TRBJ2-1|TRBV28
TGTGCCAGCAGTTTCTTGCTTAGGAGTTTTGGTGAGCAGTTCTTC
CASSFLLRSFGEQFF
>TRBD1|few|TRBJ2-2|TRBV4-3
TGCGCCAGCAGCCAAGACAGGGGGATGATAACCGGGGAGCTGTTTTTT
CASSQDRGMITGELFF
>.|few|TRBJ2-6|TRBV20-1
TGCAGTGCCTCCAGTGGCTCTGGGGCCAACGTCCTGACTTTC
CSASSGSGANVLTF